These T cell receptor beta chains were read from a single sample in a study of PD-L1 blockade in urothelial cancer. Libraries were prepared by immunoSEQ multiplex PCR; TCRdb keeps only in-frame clonotypes and omits some of them. The sample carries about 52,000 clones, over 75% recorded once. The source was PBMCs, collected around atezolizumab (anti-PD-L1) treatment. These receptors originate from a man aged 35-49 years with urothelial cancer. The CDR3 runs from the conserved cysteine through the conserved F or W. The order of the fields is V gene, D gene, J gene, clone size, CDR3 protein, CDR3 DNA. The D gene is left open where the match is weak. A clone size is listed for some rows: how often the clone was seen (once, few, many), or a class if it is expanded.

V gene: TRBV4-3
D gene: -
J gene: TRBJ2-1
clone size: -
CDR3 protein: CASSQDLPSEYNEQFF
CDR3 DNA: TGCGCCAGCAGCCAAGATTTGCCTAGCGAGTACAATGAGCAGTTCTTC

V gene: TRBV5-1
D gene: TRBD2
J gene: TRBJ2-1
clone size: -
CDR3 protein: CASSLAPSGSSYNEQFF
CDR3 DNA: TGCGCCAGCAGCTTGGCCCCTAGCGGAAGCTCCTACAATGAGCAGTTCTTC

V gene: TRBV30
D gene: -
J gene: TRBJ1-4
clone size: few
CDR3 protein: CAWTGGSNEKLFF
CDR3 DNA: TGTGCCTGGACCGGGGGTTCTAATGAAAAACTGTTTTTT

V gene: TRBV7-3
D gene: TRBD1
J gene: TRBJ1-1
clone size: -
CDR3 protein: CASSWDRGTEAFF
CDR3 DNA: TGTGCCAGCAGCTGGGACAGGGGCACTGAAGCTTTCTTT

V gene: TRBV11-2
D gene: TRBD2
J gene: TRBJ2-7
clone size: -
CDR3 protein: CASSRDGRSSYEQYF
CDR3 DNA: TGTGCCAGCAGCCGAGACGGGAGGTCCTCCTACGAGCAGTACTTC

V gene: TRBV20-1
D gene: -
J gene: TRBJ2-7
clone size: once
CDR3 protein: CSAPSIDEQYF
CDR3 DNA: TGCAGTGCCCCTAGTATTGATGAGCAGTACTTC

V gene: TRBV10-3
D gene: TRBD2
J gene: TRBJ2-1
clone size: -
CDR3 protein: CAISERLAGGQNEQFF
CDR3 DNA: TGTGCCATCAGTGAGCGACTAGCGGGAGGGCAAAATGAGCAGTTCTTC

V gene: TRBV6-5
D gene: TRBD1
J gene: TRBJ1-3
clone size: -
CDR3 protein: CASSLGQVFTGNTIYF
CDR3 DNA: TGTGCCAGCAGTTTGGGACAGGTCTTTACTGGAAACACCATATATTTT

V gene: TRBV5-5
D gene: TRBD1
J gene: TRBJ1-5
clone size: -
CDR3 protein: CASSQGTGNQPQHF
CDR3 DNA: TGTGCCAGCAGCCAGGGGACAGGGAATCAGCCCCAGCATTTT

V gene: TRBV7-2
D gene: -
J gene: TRBJ2-1
clone size: few
CDR3 protein: CASSLGGMPLAREQFF
CDR3 DNA: TGTGCCAGCAGCTTAGGTGGTATGCCACTCGCGAGGGAGCAGTTCTTC

V gene: TRBV30
D gene: -
J gene: TRBJ1-1
clone size: -
CDR3 protein: CAWSVGQGKEAFF
CDR3 DNA: TGTGCCTGGAGTGTCGGACAAGGCAAGGAAGCTTTCTTT

V gene: TRBV4-1
D gene: -
J gene: TRBJ2-7
clone size: -
CDR3 protein: CASSQAIPPYEQYF
CDR3 DNA: TGCGCCAGCAGCCAAGCTATTCCCCCATACGAGCAGTACTTC

V gene: TRBV4-1
D gene: TRBD1
J gene: TRBJ2-2
clone size: -
CDR3 protein: CASSHLMAGQVGSGELFF
CDR3 DNA: TGCGCCAGCAGCCATCTTATGGCGGGACAGGTAGGATCTGGGGAGCTGTTTTTT

V gene: TRBV2
D gene: TRBD2
J gene: TRBJ2-1
clone size: -
CDR3 protein: CASRKTSGRPYNEQFF
CDR3 DNA: TGTGCCAGCAGGAAGACTAGCGGGAGGCCATACAATGAGCAGTTCTTC

V gene: TRBV28
D gene: TRBD1
J gene: TRBJ1-1
clone size: -
CDR3 protein: CASSFRGQGNTEAFF
CDR3 DNA: TGTGCCAGCAGTTTTAGAGGACAGGGGAACACTGAAGCTTTCTTT

V gene: TRBV7-9
D gene: -
J gene: TRBJ2-4
clone size: few
CDR3 protein: CASSLAGGVNIQYF
CDR3 DNA: TGTGCCAGCAGCTTAGCGGGAGGTGTAAACATTCAGTACTTC

V gene: TRBV29-1
D gene: TRBD1
J gene: TRBJ1-1
clone size: -
CDR3 protein: CSVGSGTELNTEAFF
CDR3 DNA: TGCAGCGTTGGAAGTGGGACAGAATTAAACACTGAAGCTTTCTTT

V gene: TRBV28
D gene: -
J gene: TRBJ1-2
clone size: -
CDR3 protein: CASREVGGSAAAYTF
CDR3 DNA: TGTGCCAGCAGGGAGGTTGGAGGGTCGGCCGCGGCCTACACCTTC

V gene: TRBV19
D gene: -
J gene: TRBJ1-1
clone size: -
CDR3 protein: CASSEGTNTEAFF
CDR3 DNA: TGTGCCAGTAGTGAGGGAACCAACACTGAAGCTTTCTTT

V gene: TRBV5-1
D gene: -
J gene: TRBJ2-7
clone size: few
CDR3 protein: CASSLVSGYEQYF
CDR3 DNA: TGCGCCAGCAGCTTGGTTTCGGGGTACGAGCAGTACTTC

V gene: TRBV4-1
D gene: -
J gene: TRBJ2-1
clone size: -
CDR3 protein: CASSQVRTNEQFF
CDR3 DNA: TGCGCCAGCAGCCAAGTCAGAACCAATGAGCAGTTCTTC

V gene: TRBV7-2
D gene: TRBD1
J gene: TRBJ2-3
clone size: -
CDR3 protein: CASSNRQGGDTQYF
CDR3 DNA: TGTGCCAGCAGCAACCGACAGGGCGGGGATACGCAGTATTTT

V gene: TRBV6-5
D gene: -
J gene: TRBJ1-2
clone size: -
CDR3 protein: CASSYDAQGRYGYTF
CDR3 DNA: TGTGCCAGCAGTTACGATGCCCAGGGTCGCTATGGCTACACCTTC

V gene: TRBV27
D gene: TRBD2
J gene: TRBJ2-1
clone size: -
CDR3 protein: CASSPGLAWWSSYNEQFF
CDR3 DNA: TGTGCCAGCAGTCCGGGACTAGCTTGGTGGTCCTCCTACAATGAGCAGTTCTTC

V gene: TRBV28
D gene: -
J gene: TRBJ2-7
clone size: -
CDR3 protein: CASSYQITGSRSYEQYF
CDR3 DNA: TGTGCCAGCAGTTACCAAATAACAGGGTCGCGATCCTACGAGCAGTACTTC

V gene: TRBV9
D gene: -
J gene: TRBJ1-1
clone size: -
CDR3 protein: CASSVGEGNTEAFF
CDR3 DNA: TGTGCCAGCAGCGTAGGAGAGGGGAACACTGAAGCTTTCTTT

V gene: TRBV19
D gene: -
J gene: TRBJ1-5
clone size: few
CDR3 protein: CASSMSRPNQPQHF
CDR3 DNA: TGTGCCAGTAGTATGTCCAGGCCTAATCAGCCCCAGCATTTT

V gene: TRBV18
D gene: TRBD1
J gene: TRBJ2-1
clone size: -
CDR3 protein: CASSPSSQGAYNEQFF
CDR3 DNA: TGTGCCAGCTCACCATCCTCGCAGGGGGCCTACAATGAGCAGTTCTTC

V gene: TRBV28
D gene: -
J gene: TRBJ1-2
clone size: -
CDR3 protein: CASSLSSVRGYGYTF
CDR3 DNA: TGTGCCAGCAGTTTATCCTCCGTTCGGGGCTATGGCTACACCTTC

V gene: TRBV10-1
D gene: -
J gene: TRBJ2-7
clone size: -
CDR3 protein: CASSDGGSYEQYF
CDR3 DNA: TGCGCCAGCAGTGACGGGGGATCCTACGAGCAGTACTTC

V gene: TRBV5-6
D gene: -
J gene: TRBJ2-2
clone size: -
CDR3 protein: CASSYTNTGELFF
CDR3 DNA: TGTGCCAGCAGCTACACGAACACCGGGGAGCTGTTTTTT

V gene: TRBV6-6
D gene: TRBD2
J gene: TRBJ2-1
clone size: few
CDR3 protein: CASSLSGRGHEQFF
CDR3 DNA: TGTGCCAGCAGTTTAAGCGGGAGGGGGCATGAGCAGTTCTTC

V gene: TRBV7-6
D gene: TRBD1
J gene: TRBJ1-4
clone size: -
CDR3 protein: CASSAGQNLEKLFF
CDR3 DNA: TGTGCCAGCAGCGCGGGACAGAACCTTGAAAAACTGTTTTTT

V gene: TRBV27
D gene: -
J gene: TRBJ1-1
clone size: once
CDR3 protein: CASSLSQLSSNTEAFF
CDR3 DNA: TGTGCCAGCAGTTTATCACAGCTTTCATCGAACACTGAAGCTTTCTTT

V gene: TRBV19
D gene: TRBD1
J gene: TRBJ1-1
clone size: -
CDR3 protein: CASRPGQGMGRAFF
CDR3 DNA: TGTGCCAGTAGACCAGGACAGGGAATGGGACGTGCTTTCTTT

V gene: TRBV6-6
D gene: -
J gene: TRBJ1-5
clone size: few
CDR3 protein: CASRANQPQHF
CDR3 DNA: TGTGCCAGCAGGGCCAATCAGCCCCAGCATTTT

V gene: TRBV28
D gene: -
J gene: TRBJ2-7
clone size: -
CDR3 protein: CASSSLLLLNEQYF
CDR3 DNA: TGTGCCTCGAGTTCCCTATTACTTTTGAACGAGCAGTACTTC

V gene: TRBV10-3
D gene: -
J gene: TRBJ2-3
clone size: -
CDR3 protein: CAISEGHQVSDTQYF
CDR3 DNA: TGTGCCATCAGTGAGGGCCATCAGGTGTCAGATACGCAGTATTTT

V gene: TRBV6-1
D gene: -
J gene: TRBJ2-7
clone size: -
CDR3 protein: CASSSNRVRTYEQYF
CDR3 DNA: TGTGCCAGCAGTTCCAACAGGGTAAGGACCTACGAGCAGTACTTC

V gene: TRBV15
D gene: TRBD2
J gene: TRBJ2-1
clone size: once
CDR3 protein: CATSRDLLAGGSSYNEQFF
CDR3 DNA: TGTGCCACCAGCAGAGATTTACTAGCGGGAGGGAGCTCCTACAATGAGCAGTTCTTC

V gene: TRBV9
D gene: TRBD1
J gene: TRBJ1-2
clone size: once
CDR3 protein: CASSHFKDRANYGYTF
CDR3 DNA: TGTGCCAGCAGCCACTTCAAGGACAGGGCAAACTATGGCTACACCTTC

V gene: TRBV5-4
D gene: -
J gene: TRBJ2-1
clone size: -
CDR3 protein: CASSSLATAYNEQFF
CDR3 DNA: TGTGCCAGCAGCTCCTTAGCGACCGCCTACAATGAGCAGTTCTTC

V gene: TRBV19
D gene: TRBD1
J gene: TRBJ2-1
clone size: -
CDR3 protein: CASSPPRQGTYNEQFF
CDR3 DNA: TGTGCCAGTAGCCCCCCCAGACAGGGCACCTACAATGAGCAGTTCTTC

V gene: TRBV6-5
D gene: TRBD1
J gene: TRBJ1-2
clone size: -
CDR3 protein: CASKSTGFYGYTF
CDR3 DNA: TGTGCCAGCAAGTCGACAGGGTTCTATGGCTACACCTTC

V gene: TRBV5-8
D gene: -
J gene: TRBJ2-5
clone size: once
CDR3 protein: CASSSRVQETQYF
CDR3 DNA: TGTGCCAGCAGCTCCAGGGTACAAGAGACCCAGTACTTC

V gene: TRBV28
D gene: -
J gene: TRBJ2-7
clone size: -
CDR3 protein: CASSSSDRSYEQYF
CDR3 DNA: TGTGCCAGCAGTTCAAGTGACAGGTCCTACGAGCAGTACTTC

V gene: TRBV7-9
D gene: -
J gene: TRBJ1-4
clone size: -
CDR3 protein: CASSSPRGTAGNEKLFF
CDR3 DNA: TGTGCCAGCAGTTCACCGAGGGGGACGGCCGGAAATGAAAAACTGTTTTTT

V gene: TRBV7-3
D gene: TRBD2
J gene: TRBJ2-2
clone size: -
CDR3 protein: CASSSQGLAGGTGELFF
CDR3 DNA: TGTGCCAGCAGCTCACAGGGACTAGCGGGAGGAACCGGGGAGCTGTTTTTT

V gene: TRBV9
D gene: -
J gene: TRBJ1-1
clone size: once
CDR3 protein: CASSVGQRNTEAFF
CDR3 DNA: TGTGCCAGCAGCGTTGGACAGCGGAACACTGAAGCTTTCTTT

V gene: TRBV2
D gene: TRBD1
J gene: TRBJ1-5
clone size: -
CDR3 protein: CASSGTGGGNQPQHF
CDR3 DNA: TGTGCCAGCAGTGGGACAGGTGGGGGCAATCAGCCCCAGCATTTT

V gene: TRBV27
D gene: TRBD2
J gene: TRBJ2-1
clone size: -
CDR3 protein: CASKLAGGLEQFF
CDR3 DNA: TGTGCCAGCAAACTAGCGGGAGGTCTAGAGCAGTTCTTC

V gene: TRBV7-9
D gene: TRBD2
J gene: TRBJ2-3
clone size: -
CDR3 protein: CASSLDSLTSGSTYTQYF
CDR3 DNA: TGTGCCAGCAGCTTAGATTCCCTGACTAGCGGGAGTACCTATACGCAGTATTTT

V gene: TRBV23-1
D gene: -
J gene: TRBJ2-1
clone size: -
CDR3 protein: CASPNNEQFF
CDR3 DNA: TGCGCCAGCCCTAACAATGAGCAGTTCTTC

V gene: TRBV28
D gene: -
J gene: TRBJ2-5
clone size: -
CDR3 protein: CASSFSPGGLAQYF
CDR3 DNA: TGTGCCAGCAGTTTTTCCCCCGGGGGTTTGGCCCAGTACTTC

V gene: TRBV25-1
D gene: -
J gene: TRBJ1-5
clone size: -
CDR3 protein: CASSDPYSNQPQHF
CDR3 DNA: TGTGCCAGCAGTGACCCCTATAGCAATCAGCCCCAGCATTTT

V gene: TRBV6-6
D gene: -
J gene: TRBJ1-1
clone size: -
CDR3 protein: CASSDSGGTEAFF
CDR3 DNA: TGTGCCAGCTCGGACAGCGGGGGGACTGAAGCTTTCTTT

V gene: TRBV4-3
D gene: -
J gene: TRBJ1-1
clone size: -
CDR3 protein: CASSQSGTEAFF
CDR3 DNA: TGCGCCAGCAGCCAAAGCGGCACTGAAGCTTTCTTT

V gene: TRBV12-5
D gene: -
J gene: TRBJ1-1
clone size: -
CDR3 protein: CASGLVLGGQRNTEAFF
CDR3 DNA: TGTGCTAGTGGTTTGGTACTCGGGGGGCAGCGGAACACTGAAGCTTTCTTT

V gene: TRBV18
D gene: -
J gene: TRBJ2-1
clone size: -
CDR3 protein: CASSPPSDNEQFF
CDR3 DNA: TGTGCCAGCTCACCACCGTCAGACAATGAGCAGTTCTTC

V gene: TRBV5-8
D gene: -
J gene: TRBJ1-2
clone size: once
CDR3 protein: CASSLDPRGYTF
CDR3 DNA: TGTGCCAGCAGCTTGGACCCGCGGGGCTACACCTTC